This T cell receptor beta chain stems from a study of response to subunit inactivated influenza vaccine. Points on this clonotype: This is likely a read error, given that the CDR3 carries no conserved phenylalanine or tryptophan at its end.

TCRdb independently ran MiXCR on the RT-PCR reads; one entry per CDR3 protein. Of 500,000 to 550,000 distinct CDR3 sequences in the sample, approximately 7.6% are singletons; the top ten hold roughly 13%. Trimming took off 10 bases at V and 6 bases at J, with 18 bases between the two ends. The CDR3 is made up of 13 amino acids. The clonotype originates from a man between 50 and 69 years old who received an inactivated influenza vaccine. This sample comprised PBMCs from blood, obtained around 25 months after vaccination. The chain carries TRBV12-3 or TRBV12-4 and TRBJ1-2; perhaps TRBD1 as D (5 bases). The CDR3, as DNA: TGTGCCAACAGCCGAAGGGTGGGGGATGGCTACACCTTG. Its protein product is CANSRRVGDGYTL.